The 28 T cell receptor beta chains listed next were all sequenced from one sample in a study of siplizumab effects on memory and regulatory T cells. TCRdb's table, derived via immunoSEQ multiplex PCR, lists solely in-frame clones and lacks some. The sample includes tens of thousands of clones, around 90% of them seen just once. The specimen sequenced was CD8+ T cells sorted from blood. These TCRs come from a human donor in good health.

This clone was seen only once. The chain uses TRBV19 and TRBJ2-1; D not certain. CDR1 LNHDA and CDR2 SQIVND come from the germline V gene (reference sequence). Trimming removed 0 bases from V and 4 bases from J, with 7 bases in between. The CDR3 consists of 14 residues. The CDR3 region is CASSIDLSYNEQFF. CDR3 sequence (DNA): TGTGCCAGTAGTATAGATTTAAGTTACAATGAGCAGTTCTTC.

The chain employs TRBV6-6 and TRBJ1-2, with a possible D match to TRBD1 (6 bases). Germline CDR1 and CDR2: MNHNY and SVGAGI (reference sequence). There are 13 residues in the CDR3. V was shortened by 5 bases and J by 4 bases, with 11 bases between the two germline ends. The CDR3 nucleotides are TGTGCCAGCAGTCCACAGGGCTCCTATGGCTACACCTTC. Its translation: CASSPQGSYGYTF.

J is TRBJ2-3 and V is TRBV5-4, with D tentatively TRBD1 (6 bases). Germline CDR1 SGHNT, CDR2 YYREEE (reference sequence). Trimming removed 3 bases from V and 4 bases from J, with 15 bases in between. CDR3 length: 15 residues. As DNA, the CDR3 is TGTGCCAGCAGCTCCCGGGACAACCAGCCAGATACGCAGTATTTT. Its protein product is CASSSRDNQPDTQYF.

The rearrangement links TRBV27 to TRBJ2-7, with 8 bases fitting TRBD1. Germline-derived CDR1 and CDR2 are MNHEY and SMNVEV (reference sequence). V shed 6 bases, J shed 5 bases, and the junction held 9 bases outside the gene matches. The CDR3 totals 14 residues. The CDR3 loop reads CASSTRTGLNEQYF. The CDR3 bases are TGTGCCAGCAGCACTAGGACAGGGTTAAACGAGCAGTACTTC.

The CDR3 region is CASSDGQGAYGYTF. CDR3 coding DNA: TGTGCCAGTAGTGACGGACAGGGGGCGTACGGCTACACCTTC. The V call is TRBV19, the J call TRBJ1-2; 11 bases are shared with TRBD1. The CDR3 spans 14 residues. The germline V gene encodes CDR1 LNHDA and CDR2 SQIVND (reference sequence). With V trimmed by 5 bases and J by 8 bases, 7 bases remained unmatched.

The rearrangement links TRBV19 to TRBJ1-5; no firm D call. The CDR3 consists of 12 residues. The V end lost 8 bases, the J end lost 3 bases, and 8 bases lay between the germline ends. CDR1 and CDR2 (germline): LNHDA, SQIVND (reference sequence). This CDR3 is CASCQINQPQHF. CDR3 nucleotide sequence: TGTGCCAGTTGTCAAATCAATCAGCCCCAGCATTTT.

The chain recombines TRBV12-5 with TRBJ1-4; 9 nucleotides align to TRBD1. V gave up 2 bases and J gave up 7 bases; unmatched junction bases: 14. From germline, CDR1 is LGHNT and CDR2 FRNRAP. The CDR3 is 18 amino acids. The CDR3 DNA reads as TGTGCTAGTGGTTTGACAAACGTTCCGGGACAGGGTATTGAAAAACTGTTTTTT. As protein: CASGLTNVPGQGIEKLFF.

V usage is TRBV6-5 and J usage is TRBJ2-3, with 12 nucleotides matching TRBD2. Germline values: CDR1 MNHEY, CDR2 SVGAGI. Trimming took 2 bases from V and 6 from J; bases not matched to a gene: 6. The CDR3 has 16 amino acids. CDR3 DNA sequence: TGTGCCAGCAGTTACGGGACTAGCGGGTCCATGGATACGCAGTATTTT. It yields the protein CASSYGTSGSMDTQYF.

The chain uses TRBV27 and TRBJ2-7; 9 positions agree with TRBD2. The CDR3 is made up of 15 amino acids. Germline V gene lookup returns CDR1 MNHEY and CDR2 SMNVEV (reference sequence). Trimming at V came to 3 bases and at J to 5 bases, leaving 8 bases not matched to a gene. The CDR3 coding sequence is TGTGCCAGCAGTTTCGATAGCGGGGGCCGGCACGAGCAGTACTTC. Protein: CASSFDSGGRHEQYF.

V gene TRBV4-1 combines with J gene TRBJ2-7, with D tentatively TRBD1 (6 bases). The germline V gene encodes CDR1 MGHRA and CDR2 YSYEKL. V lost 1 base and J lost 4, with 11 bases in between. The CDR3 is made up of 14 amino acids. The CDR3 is CASSQGTGIYEQYF. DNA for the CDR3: TGCGCCAGCAGCCAAGGTACAGGGATTTACGAGCAGTACTTC.

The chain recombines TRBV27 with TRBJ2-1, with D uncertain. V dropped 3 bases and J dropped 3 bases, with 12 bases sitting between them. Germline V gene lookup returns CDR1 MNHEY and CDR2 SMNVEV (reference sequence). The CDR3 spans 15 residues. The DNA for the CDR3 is TGTGCCAGCAGTTTGGGTACGGGTGTCTACAATGAGCAGTTCTTC. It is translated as CASSLGTGVYNEQFF.

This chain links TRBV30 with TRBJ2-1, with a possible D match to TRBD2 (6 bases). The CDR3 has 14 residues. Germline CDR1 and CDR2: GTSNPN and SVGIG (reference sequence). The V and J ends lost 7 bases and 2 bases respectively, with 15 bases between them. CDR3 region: CASFAGGTYNEQFF. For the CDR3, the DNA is TGTGCCTCTTTTGCGGGCGGGACCTACAATGAGCAGTTCTTC.

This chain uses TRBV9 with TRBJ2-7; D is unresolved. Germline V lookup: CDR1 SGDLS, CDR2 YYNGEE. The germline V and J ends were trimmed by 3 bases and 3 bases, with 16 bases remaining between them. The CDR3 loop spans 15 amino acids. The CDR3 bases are TGTGCCAGCAGCGCCCGGTGGACGTCAGACTACGAGCAGTACTTC. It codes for CASSARWTSDYEQYF.

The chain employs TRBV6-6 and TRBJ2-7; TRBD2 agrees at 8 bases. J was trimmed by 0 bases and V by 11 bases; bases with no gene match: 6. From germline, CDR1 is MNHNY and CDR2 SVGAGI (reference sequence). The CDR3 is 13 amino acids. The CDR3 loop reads CAGQRENSYEQYF. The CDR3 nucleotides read TGTGCCGGACAGCGGGAGAACTCCTACGAGCAGTACTTC.

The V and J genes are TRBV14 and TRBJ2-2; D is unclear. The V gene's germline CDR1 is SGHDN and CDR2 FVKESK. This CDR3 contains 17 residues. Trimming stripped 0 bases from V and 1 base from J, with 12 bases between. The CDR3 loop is CASSQDLWGGNTGELFF. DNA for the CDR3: TGTGCCAGCAGCCAAGATTTGTGGGGTGGGAACACCGGGGAGCTGTTTTTT.

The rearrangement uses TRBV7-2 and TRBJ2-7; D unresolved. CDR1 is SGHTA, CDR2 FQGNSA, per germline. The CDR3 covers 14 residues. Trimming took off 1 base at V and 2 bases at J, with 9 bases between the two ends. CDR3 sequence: CASSLEPRTYEQYF. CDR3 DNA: TGTGCCAGCAGCTTAGAACCACGTACCTACGAGCAGTACTTC.

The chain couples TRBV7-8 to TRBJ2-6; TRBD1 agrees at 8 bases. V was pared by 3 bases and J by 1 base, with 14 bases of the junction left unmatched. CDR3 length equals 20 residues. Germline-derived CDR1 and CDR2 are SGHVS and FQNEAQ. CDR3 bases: TGTGCCAGCAGCTTCGATTCAGTCGACAGGGGATTATCTGGGGCCAACGTCCTGACTTTC. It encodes CASSFDSVDRGLSGANVLTF.

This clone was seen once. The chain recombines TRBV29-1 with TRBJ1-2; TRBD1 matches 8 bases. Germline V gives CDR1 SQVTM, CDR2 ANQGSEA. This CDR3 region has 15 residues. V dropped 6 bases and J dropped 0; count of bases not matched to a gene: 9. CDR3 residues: CSVAGQEGSNYGYTF. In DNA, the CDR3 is TGCAGCGTCGCGGGACAGGAAGGCTCTAACTATGGCTACACCTTC.

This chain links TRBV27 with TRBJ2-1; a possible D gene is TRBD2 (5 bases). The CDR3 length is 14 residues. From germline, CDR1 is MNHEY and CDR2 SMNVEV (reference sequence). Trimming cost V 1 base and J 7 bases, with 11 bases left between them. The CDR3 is CASSLLASTNEQFF. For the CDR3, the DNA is TGTGCCAGCAGTTTATTGGCTAGCACGAATGAGCAGTTCTTC.

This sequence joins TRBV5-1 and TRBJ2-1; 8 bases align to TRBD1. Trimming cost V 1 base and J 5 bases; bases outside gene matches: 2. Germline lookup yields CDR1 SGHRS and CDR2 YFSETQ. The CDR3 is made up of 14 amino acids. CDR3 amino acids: CASSLQGADNEQFF. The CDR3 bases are TGCGCCAGCAGCTTGCAGGGGGCCGACAATGAGCAGTTCTTC.

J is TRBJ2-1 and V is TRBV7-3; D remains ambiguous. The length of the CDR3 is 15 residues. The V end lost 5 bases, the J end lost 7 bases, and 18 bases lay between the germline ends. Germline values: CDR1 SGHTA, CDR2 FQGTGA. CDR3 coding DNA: TGTGCCAGCAGCCCAGGAGCCCAGATAATAAATGAGCAGTTCTTC. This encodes CASSPGAQIINEQFF. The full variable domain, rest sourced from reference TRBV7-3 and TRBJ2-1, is GAGVSQTPSNKVTEKGKYVELRCDPISGHTALYWYRQSLGQGPEFLIYFQGTGAADDSGLPNDRFFAVRPEGSVSTLKIQRTERGDSAVYLCASSPGAQIINEQFFGPGTRLTVL.

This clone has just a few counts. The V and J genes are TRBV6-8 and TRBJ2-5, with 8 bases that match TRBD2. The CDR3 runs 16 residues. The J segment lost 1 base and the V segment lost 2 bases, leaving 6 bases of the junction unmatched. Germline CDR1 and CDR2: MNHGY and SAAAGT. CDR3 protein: CASSYPREGTQETQYF. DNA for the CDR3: TGTGCCAGCAGTTACCCCCGGGAGGGTACCCAAGAGACCCAGTACTTC.

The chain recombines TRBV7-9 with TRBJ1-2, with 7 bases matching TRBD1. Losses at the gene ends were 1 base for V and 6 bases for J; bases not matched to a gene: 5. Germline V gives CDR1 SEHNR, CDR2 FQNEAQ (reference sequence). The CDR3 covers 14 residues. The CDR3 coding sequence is TGTGCCAGCAGCTTAGGGACAGGCCGAGATGGCTACACCTTC. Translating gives CASSLGTGRDGYTF.

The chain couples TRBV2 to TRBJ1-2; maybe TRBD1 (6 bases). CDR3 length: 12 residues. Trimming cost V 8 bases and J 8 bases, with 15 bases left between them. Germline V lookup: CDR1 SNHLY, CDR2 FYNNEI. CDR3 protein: CASYRGVGGYTF. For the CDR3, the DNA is TGTGCCAGCTATAGGGGGGTTGGAGGCTACACCTTC.

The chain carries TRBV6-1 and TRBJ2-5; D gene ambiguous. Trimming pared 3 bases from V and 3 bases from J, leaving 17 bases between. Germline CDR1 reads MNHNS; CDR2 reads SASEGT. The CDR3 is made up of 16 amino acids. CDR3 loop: CASSDRIGLPEETQYF. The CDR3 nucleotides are TGTGCCAGCAGTGATCGGATTGGGCTCCCGGAAGAGACCCAGTACTTC.

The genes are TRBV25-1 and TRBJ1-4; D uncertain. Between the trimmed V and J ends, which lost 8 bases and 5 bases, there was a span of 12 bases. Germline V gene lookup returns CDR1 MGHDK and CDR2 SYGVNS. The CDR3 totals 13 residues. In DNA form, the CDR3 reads TGTGCCAGCGCGTGGGGATTAAATGAAAAACTGTTTTTT. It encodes CASAWGLNEKLFF.

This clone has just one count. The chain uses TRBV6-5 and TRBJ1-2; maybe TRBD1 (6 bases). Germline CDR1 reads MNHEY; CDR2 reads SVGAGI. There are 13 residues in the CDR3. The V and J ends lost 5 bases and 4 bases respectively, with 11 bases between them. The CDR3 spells CASSPQGSYGYTF. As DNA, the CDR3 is TGTGCCAGCAGTCCACAGGGCTCCTATGGCTACACCTTC.

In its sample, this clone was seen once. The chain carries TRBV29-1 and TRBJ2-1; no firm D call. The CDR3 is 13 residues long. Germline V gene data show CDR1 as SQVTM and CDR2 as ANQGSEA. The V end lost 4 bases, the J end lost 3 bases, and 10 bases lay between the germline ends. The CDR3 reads CSVGVADYNEQFF. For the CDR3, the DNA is TGCAGCGTTGGGGTAGCCGACTACAATGAGCAGTTCTTC.